This T cell receptor beta chain appears in the sequencing data of a study of blood T cell repertoires in COVID-19. Study-level background: Acute and convalescent COVID-19 samples came from the United States, Italy and Spain. T cells, B-cell-depleted T cells, or PBMCs provided the cDNA or gDNA that served as material.

As originally analysed: How many nucleated cells were present was estimated from reference gene primer amplification. TCRdb's table, derived via immunoSEQ multiplex PCR, lists solely in-frame clones and lacks some. The V and J calls and clone size come from that table; D and trimming were worked out from the DNA. Of 40,000 to 50,000 clones listed, roughly 85% were seen once; the top ten hold around 2.9%. There are 16 residues in the CDR3. Germline V gene sequence: CDR1 MNHEY, CDR2 SMNVEV (reference sequence). Trimming shortened V by 7 bases and J by 3 bases, and 18 bases separated the two germline ends.

This receptor was obtained from a woman older than 75 with acute or convalescent COVID-19. The sample comprised peripheral blood. The J gene is TRBJ2-2, the V gene TRBV27, with a possible D match to TRBD2 (5 bases). In DNA form, the CDR3 reads TGTGCCAGCACCCACCGGGGAATGAGTGACACCGGGGAGCTGTTTTTT. Protein product: CASTHRGMSDTGELFF.